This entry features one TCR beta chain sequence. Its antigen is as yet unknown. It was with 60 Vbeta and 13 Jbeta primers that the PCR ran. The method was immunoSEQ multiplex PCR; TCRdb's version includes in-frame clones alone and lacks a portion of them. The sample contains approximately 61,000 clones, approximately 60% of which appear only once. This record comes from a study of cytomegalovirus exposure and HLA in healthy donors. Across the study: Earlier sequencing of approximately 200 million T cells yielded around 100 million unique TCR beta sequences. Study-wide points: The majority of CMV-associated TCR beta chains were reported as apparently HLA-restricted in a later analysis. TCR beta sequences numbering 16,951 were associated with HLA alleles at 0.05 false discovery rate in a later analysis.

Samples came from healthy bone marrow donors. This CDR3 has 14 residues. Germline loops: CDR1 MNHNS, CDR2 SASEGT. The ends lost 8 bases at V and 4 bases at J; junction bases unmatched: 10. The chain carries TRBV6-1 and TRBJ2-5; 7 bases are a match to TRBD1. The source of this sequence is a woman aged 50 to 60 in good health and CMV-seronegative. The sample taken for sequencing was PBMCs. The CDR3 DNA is TGTGCCAGCGGCCAGACAGGGCGCGTAGAGACCCAGTACTTC. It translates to CASGQTGRVETQYF.